These 27 T cell receptor beta chains share one sample of origin, sequenced in a study of glioma-infiltrating T cells after dendritic cell vaccination. Method: immunoSEQ multiplex PCR; TCRdb's copy keeps in-frame clones and lacks some. The top ten clones hold 36% of a sample with about 21,000 clones, approximately 79% of them seen once. The sequencing here drew on blood, taken before dendritic cell vaccination. Source of these receptors: a human donor with glioblastoma.

The V gene is TRBV11-2, the J gene TRBJ1-3, with 9 positions matching TRBD1. Germline values: CDR1 SGHAT, CDR2 FQNNGV. The CDR3 contains 17 residues. Unmatched junction bases numbered 10, after V lost 3 bases and J lost 4 bases. The CDR3 protein is CASSLAPDRGGGNTIYF. The CDR3 nucleotides read TGTGCCAGCAGCTTGGCCCCGGACAGGGGTGGGGGAAACACCATATATTTT.

The chain employs TRBV11-2 and TRBJ2-5, with D tentatively TRBD2 (7 bases). V dropped 5 bases and J dropped 1 base, with 14 bases sitting between them. The length of the CDR3 is 15 residues. CDR1 and CDR2 (germline): SGHAT, FQNNGV. CDR3 amino acids: CASSLAGARQETQYF. The CDR3 DNA reads TGTGCCAGCAGCCTGGCGGGGGCGCGCCAAGAGACCCAGTACTTC.

The V gene is TRBV28, the J gene TRBJ2-1; D is possibly TRBD2 (6 bases). The CDR3 has 15 amino acids. V was pared by 5 bases and J by 4 bases, with 15 bases between. Germline CDR1 reads MDHEN; CDR2 reads SYDVKM. CDR3 in DNA: TGTGCCAGCAGTAACGGAGCGGGCTATTACAATGAGCAGTTCTTC. The encoded protein is CASSNGAGYYNEQFF.

The chain recombines TRBV4-3 with TRBJ2-7; no clear D gene. CDR1 and CDR2 (germline): LGHNA, YSLEER. Trimming stripped 5 bases from V and 5 bases from J, with 13 bases between. The CDR3 runs 13 residues. CDR3: CASSSSSSHEQYF. The CDR3 bases are TGCGCCAGCAGCAGTAGTAGTAGCCACGAGCAGTACTTC.

The sample holds one count of this clone. The chain has TRBV5-5 and TRBJ1-3; TRBD1 matches 9 bases. Trimming at V came to 10 bases and at J to 3 bases, leaving 5 bases not matched to a gene. Per the germline V gene, CDR1 is SGHKS and CDR2 is YYEKEE (reference sequence). This CDR3 has 13 residues. The CDR3 region has the DNA TGTGCCGGGGGGACAGGGATTGGAAACACCATATATTTT. It translates to CAGGTGIGNTIYF.

The J gene is TRBJ2-3, the V gene TRBV5-5; D remains unclear. The CDR3 loop spans 15 amino acids. Trimming pared 1 base from V and 0 bases from J, leaving 9 bases between. CDR1 is SGHKS and CDR2 is YYEKEE in the germline V gene (reference sequence). The CDR3 DNA sequence: TGTGCCAGCAGCTTGCGCTACGTCAGCACAGATACGCAGTATTTT. Protein product: CASSLRYVSTDTQYF.

V is TRBV5-1 and J is TRBJ2-7, with 10 nucleotides matching TRBD2. The CDR3 contains 15 residues. Trimming at V came to 2 bases and at J to 0 bases, leaving 2 bases not matched to a gene. Per the germline V gene, CDR1 is SGHRS and CDR2 is YFSETQ. CDR3 in DNA: TGCGCCAGCAGCTTCCTAGCGGGGGCCTCCTACGAGCAGTACTTC. It codes for CASSFLAGASYEQYF.

The chain recombines TRBV11-2 with TRBJ2-1; 7 bases map to TRBD2. CDR1 and CDR2 (germline): SGHAT, FQNNGV. This CDR3 spans 13 amino acids. Trimming removed 2 bases from V and 8 bases from J; junction bases left unmatched: 3. The CDR3 DNA reads as TGTGCCAGCAGCTTACCTAGCGGCTATGAGCAGTTCTTC. Translation gives CASSLPSGYEQFF. Filled out from reference TRBV11-2 and TRBJ2-1, the complete variable domain reads EAGVAQSPRYKIIEKRQSVAFWCNPISGHATLYWYQQILGQGPKLLIQFQNNGVVDDSQLPKDRFSAERLKGVDSTLKIQPAKLEDSAVYLCASSLPSGYEQFFGPGTRLTVL.

The chain joins TRBV7-3 to TRBJ2-7; 11 bases agree with TRBD2. Germline loops: CDR1 SGHTA, CDR2 FQGTGA. This CDR3 contains 14 residues. The junction had 8 bases not matched to a gene; V was cut back by 6 bases and J by 7 bases. CDR3 loop: CASRLAGGVSEQYF. Here the CDR3 DNA reads TGTGCCAGCAGGTTAGCGGGAGGGGTGAGTGAGCAGTACTTC.

The chain links TRBV4-3 to TRBJ2-3; possibly TRBD2 for D (5 bases). The CDR3 extends over 15 amino acids. Per germline, CDR1 LGHNA and CDR2 YSLEER. The V end was cut by 0 bases, the J end by 3 bases, with 10 bases between. CDR3 in amino acids: CASSQDSSFTDTQYF. The CDR3 nucleotides read TGCGCCAGCAGCCAAGATTCTAGCTTTACAGATACGCAGTATTTT.

CDR3 DNA: TGTGCCAGCAGTTACGGGGCGGGAGTGTTCTATGAGCAGTTCTTC. Residues: CASSYGAGVFYEQFF. The rearrangement uses TRBV6-6 and TRBJ2-1, with 7 bases aligning to TRBD2. The CDR3 is 15 residues long. The germline CDR1 and CDR2 sequences are MNHNY and SVGAGI (reference sequence). V dropped 2 bases and J dropped 8; count of bases not matched to a gene: 9.

The chain links TRBV19 to TRBJ2-1, with D possibly TRBD2 on 5 matching bases. Trimming removed 6 bases from V and 2 bases from J, with 11 bases in between. CDR1 and CDR2 from the germline V gene are LNHDA and SQIVND (reference sequence). The CDR3 runs to 14 residues. The CDR3 DNA sequence: TGTGCCAGTAGCGGGAAAGGGCCCTACAATGAGCAGTTCTTC. The encoded protein is CASSGKGPYNEQFF. Full variable domain (missing parts from reference TRBV19 and TRBJ2-1): DGGITQSPKYLFRKEGQNVTLSCEQNLNHDAMYWYRQDPGQGLRLIYYSQIVNDFQKGDIAEGYSVSREKKESFPLTVTSAQKNPTAFYLCASSGKGPYNEQFFGPGTRLTVL.

The count of this clone is one. Compared with germline, one end of the junction differs, possibly owing to a read error. The chain combines TRBV5-3 with TRBJ1-2; D remains ambiguous. TRBV5-3 has ORF status, its function being uncertain. The CDR3 runs 15 residues. CDR3 DNA sequence: TGTGCCAGCAGCTTGGTCATGTTGGGAGTTCATGGCTACACCTTC. Translated, it gives CASSLVMLGVHGYTF.

The rearrangement uses TRBV15 and TRBJ1-1, with a tentative D call TRBD1 (5 bases). This CDR3 has 14 residues. Germline CDR1 reads LNHNV; CDR2 reads YYDKDF (reference sequence). The V gene lost 4 bases and the J gene lost 3 bases, with 12 bases spanning the gap. The CDR3: CATSTQGSHTEAFF. The CDR3 DNA sequence: TGTGCCACCAGCACCCAGGGTTCCCACACTGAAGCTTTCTTT. The full variable domain, rest sourced from reference TRBV15 and TRBJ1-1, is DAMVIQNPRYQVTQFGKPVTLSCSQTLNHNVMYWYQQKSSQAPKLLFHYYDKDFNNEADTPDNFQSRRPNTSFCFLDIRSPGLGDTAMYLCATSTQGSHTEAFFGQGTRLTVV.

The V gene is TRBV5-6, the J gene TRBJ2-1; 9 bases map to TRBD2. CDR1 and CDR2 (germline): SGHDT, YYEEEE. The CDR3 length is 15 residues. V trimming: 0 bases; J trimming: 9 bases; junction bases outside the gene matches: 7. The DNA of the CDR3 is TGTGCCAGCAGCTTGGCGTCTAGCGGGGATGGTGAGCAGTTCTTC. It encodes CASSLASSGDGEQFF.

The chain recombines TRBV4-1 with TRBJ2-7; 7 positions match TRBD1. In germline, CDR1 is MGHRA, CDR2 YSYEKL. CDR3 length: 15 amino acids. The V segment lost 1 base and the J segment 2 bases; nucleotides outside the gene matches: 5. CDR3 nucleotides: TGCGCCAGCAGCCAAGGACAGGGTGGGACCTACGAGCAGTACTTC. It yields the protein CASSQGQGGTYEQYF.

This chain uses TRBV19 with TRBJ2-1, with D tentatively TRBD2 (5 bases). The CDR3 is 12 amino acids. V was pared by 10 bases and J by 7 bases, with 14 bases between. Looked up from germline, CDR1 is LNHDA and CDR2 is SQIVND (reference sequence). Here the CDR3 DNA reads TGTGCCACCCAGGACTTCGGGAATGAGCAGTTCTTC. Translating it yields CATQDFGNEQFF.

The CDR3 region has the DNA TGTGCCACCAGCTCGCCCACGGAGGCCAGCGAGGCATATGAGCAGTTCTTC. This gives the protein CATSSPTEASEAYEQFF. The rearrangement uses TRBV15 and TRBJ2-1, with D tentatively TRBD2 (5 bases). Germline V gene lookup returns CDR1 LNHNV and CDR2 YYDKDF (reference sequence). V was shortened by 5 bases and J by 8 bases, with 25 bases between the two germline ends. There are 17 residues in the CDR3.

This clone was seen only a few times. The chain links TRBV9 to TRBJ1-2; 7 bases agree with TRBD1. Germline V gene lookup returns CDR1 SGDLS and CDR2 YYNGEE. This CDR3 contains 13 residues. With 3 bases clipped from V and 8 bases from J, the junction kept 7 bases outside the gene matches. CDR3 sequence: CASSATGTVGYTF. In DNA, the CDR3 is TGTGCCAGCAGCGCCACAGGGACAGTGGGCTACACCTTC.

The J gene is TRBJ1-1, the V gene TRBV6-1, with TRBD1 as a possible D gene (6 bases). Trimming stripped 9 bases from V and 0 bases from J, with 11 bases between. Germline V lookup: CDR1 MNHNS, CDR2 SASEGT. This CDR3 is built from 13 residues. The CDR3 loop is CARETGVNTEAFF. CDR3 in DNA: TGTGCCAGAGAGACAGGAGTGAACACTGAAGCTTTCTTT.

The J gene is TRBJ2-2, the V gene TRBV5-4; 8 nucleotides align to TRBD2. The CDR3 has 15 amino acids. Per the germline V gene, CDR1 is SGHNT and CDR2 is YYREEE (reference sequence). Losses at the gene ends were 5 bases for V and 2 bases for J; bases not matched to a gene: 5. CDR3 amino acids: CASRSGGRNTGELFF. In nucleotides, the CDR3 is TGTGCCAGCAGGTCGGGAGGGCGAAACACCGGGGAGCTGTTTTTT.

The chain employs TRBV7-9 and TRBJ1-2, with D maybe TRBD1 (6 bases). V was pared by 2 bases and J by 6 bases, with 16 bases between. This CDR3 has 15 amino acids. Germline CDR1 and CDR2: SEHNR and FQNEAQ (reference sequence). CDR3 DNA sequence: TGTGCCAGCAGCTTAATAGACAGGCGATGGGATGGCTACACCTTC. The encoded protein is CASSLIDRRWDGYTF.

This clone appeared a few times. A read error is likely here: a far larger clone is one base away. The chain links TRBV2 to TRBJ2-7, with D perhaps matching TRBD2 (6 bases). V lost 3 bases and J 0 bases, leaving 12 bases between the germline ends. From germline, CDR1 is SNHLY and CDR2 FYNNEI. The CDR3 is 15 residues long. The CDR3 reads CASSEYAGPSYEQYF. DNA of the CDR3: TGTGCCAGCAGTGAGTACGCGGGACCCTCCTACGAGCAGTACTTC.

The V gene is TRBV11-2, the J gene TRBJ2-1; perhaps TRBD1 as D (6 bases). The CDR3 totals 15 residues. V was cut by 7 bases and J by 0 bases, with 13 bases left in between. CDR1 and CDR2 (germline): SGHAT, FQNNGV. The CDR3 bases are TGTGCCAGCAATACAGGGTACGGCTCCTACAATGAGCAGTTCTTC. As protein: CASNTGYGSYNEQFF.

In this sample, this clone turned up once. This chain joins TRBV19 and TRBJ1-4; D gene uncertain. CDR3 size: 14 residues. Per the germline V gene, CDR1 is LNHDA and CDR2 is SQIVND (reference sequence). V was cut by 3 bases and J by 5 bases, with 10 bases left in between. As DNA, the CDR3 is TGTGCCAGTAGTATCGGTCAGGCAAATGAAAAACTGTTTTTT. Encoded protein: CASSIGQANEKLFF.

J is TRBJ1-3 and V is TRBV21-1. TRBV21-1 is a pseudogene. There are 17 residues in the CDR3. CDR3 in DNA: TGTGCCAGCAGCAAAGTATTGCATCTATGCTCTGGAAACACCATATATTTT. Translation gives CASSKVLHLCSGNTIYF.

A few counts support this clone. The V gene is TRBV30, the J gene TRBJ2-3, with D possibly matching TRBD1 (6 bases). The CDR3 has 15 amino acids. Trimming shortened V by 5 bases and J by 5 bases, and 20 bases separated the two germline ends. Germline CDR1 GTSNPN, CDR2 SVGIG (reference sequence). The chain's CDR3 is CAWVRVAGEGDTQYF. The DNA for the CDR3 is TGTGCCTGGGTTCGGGTGGCAGGGGAAGGAGATACGCAGTATTTT.